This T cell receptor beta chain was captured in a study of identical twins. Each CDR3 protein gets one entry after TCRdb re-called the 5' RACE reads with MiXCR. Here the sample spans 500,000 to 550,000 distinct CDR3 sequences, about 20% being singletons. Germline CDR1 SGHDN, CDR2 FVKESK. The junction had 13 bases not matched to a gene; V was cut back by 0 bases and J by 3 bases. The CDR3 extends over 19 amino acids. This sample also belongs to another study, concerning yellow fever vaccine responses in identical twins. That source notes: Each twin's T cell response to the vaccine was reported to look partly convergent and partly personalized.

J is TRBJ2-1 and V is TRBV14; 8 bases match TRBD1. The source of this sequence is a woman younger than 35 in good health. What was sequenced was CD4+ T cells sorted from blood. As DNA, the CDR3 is TGTGCCAGCAGCCAAGAGGGTCTCGTTGGACAGGGTTTCTACAATGAGCAGTTCTTC. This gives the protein CASSQEGLVGQGFYNEQFF.